This paragraph reports one T cell receptor (beta chain). The antigen remains unidentified. This entry belongs to a study of CD8+ T cells in alopecia areata. Points from the study as a whole: Alphabeta T cells residing in normal skin are also sequenced in scalp samples. TCRs were shared less clearly across patients than in mice, possibly for HLA-related reasons. Higher clonality was seen in lesional scalp than in normal scalp, especially in alopecia totalis/universalis.

Treatment described: oral pan-JAK inhibitor, 5-10 mg twice daily. Obtained from alopecia areata patients were lesional scalp punch biopsies along with peripheral blood. J lost 0 bases, V lost 3 bases, and 4 bases had no gene match. Germline V CDR1 and CDR2: MNHEY, SMNVEV (reference sequence). CDR3 size: 15 residues. RNA extraction was followed by reverse transcription into cDNA, which acted as the sequencing template. Produced via immunoSEQ multiplex PCR; TCRdb's table is partial and in-frame only. The profile shows some 130,000 clones, about 51% of them singletons. This TCR was recovered from a human donor with alopecia areata. The sample in question was CD8+ T cells sorted from blood, obtained at week 4, from a patient treated with tofacitinib. The chain couples TRBV27 to TRBJ2-7; TRBD2 matches 8 bases. The DNA of the CDR3 is TGTGCCAGCAGTTTGGGAGCGGGGGCCTCCTACGAGCAGTACTTC. As protein: CASSLGAGASYEQYF.